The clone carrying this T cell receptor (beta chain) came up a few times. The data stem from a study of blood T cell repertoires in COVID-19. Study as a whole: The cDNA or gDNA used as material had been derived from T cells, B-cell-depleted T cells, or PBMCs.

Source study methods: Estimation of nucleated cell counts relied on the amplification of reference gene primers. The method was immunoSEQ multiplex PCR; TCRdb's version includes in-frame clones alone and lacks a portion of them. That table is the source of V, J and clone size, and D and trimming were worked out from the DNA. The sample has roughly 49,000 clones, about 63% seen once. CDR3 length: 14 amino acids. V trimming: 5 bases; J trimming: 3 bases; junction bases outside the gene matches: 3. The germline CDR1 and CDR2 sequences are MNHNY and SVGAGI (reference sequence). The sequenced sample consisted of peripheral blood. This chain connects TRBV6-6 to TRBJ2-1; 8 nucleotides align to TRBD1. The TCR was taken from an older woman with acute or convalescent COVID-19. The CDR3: CASSQGASYNEQFF. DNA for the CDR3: TGTGCCAGCAGTCAGGGGGCTAGCTACAATGAGCAGTTCTTC.